The 27 T cell receptor beta chains given below trace back to one sample, sequenced in a study of spatial heterogeneity in lung cancer. No antigens are known for them. Each CDR3 protein gets one entry after TCRdb re-called the 5' RACE reads with MiXCR. The sample consists of about 8,000 distinct CDR3 sequences, approximately 10% of them appearing once. Time point of the sample: sample taken at primary tumor resection. Study results and limitations: Expanded alpha and beta TCR counts within tumors tracked tumor mutation counts.

The material was lung tumor tissue, obtained at surgery. All receptors derive from a male donor with early-stage non-small cell lung cancer.

This clonotype has a count of ten or more. The V gene is TRBV29-1, the J gene TRBJ1-2; unclear D gene. Germline loops: CDR1 SQVTM, CDR2 ANQGSEA. V shed 4 bases and J shed 4 bases, with 16 bases lying between them. The CDR3 covers 14 residues. The CDR3 nucleotides are TGCAGCGTTGTTAGCGACCGACCCTTCTATGGCTACACCTTC. Protein product: CSVVSDRPFYGYTF.

By frequency in the sample, this clonotype is medium-sized (0.01 to 0.1%). This chain joins TRBV5-1 and TRBJ2-4, with TRBD2 as a possible D gene (5 bases). There are 14 residues in the CDR3. The V end was cut by 0 bases, the J end by 7 bases, with 11 bases between. Germline loops: CDR1 SGHRS, CDR2 YFSETQ. The CDR3 is CASSLGEGPNIQYF. The CDR3 nucleotides read TGCGCCAGCAGCTTGGGAGAGGGTCCCAACATTCAGTACTTC.

This clonotype was seen at least ten times. This chain connects TRBV18 to TRBJ2-2, with D perhaps matching TRBD1 (6 bases). This CDR3 spans 15 amino acids. Trimming took 3 bases from V and 2 from J, leaving 10 bases between them. Germline V gene sequence: CDR1 KGHSH, CDR2 LQKENI. CDR3 in amino acids: CASSPGHTNTGELFF. The DNA for the CDR3 is TGTGCCAGCTCACCGGGACATACCAACACCGGGGAGCTGTTTTTT.

The chain has TRBV5-4 and TRBJ2-4; either TRBD1 or TRBD2 may fit D (6 bases each). This CDR3 is 18 amino acids long. CDR1 SGHNT and CDR2 YYREEE come from the germline V gene (reference sequence). V lost 0 bases to trimming and J lost 2 bases, with 18 bases between them. CDR3: CASSLEGKGGSTKNIQYF. The CDR3 bases are TGTGCCAGCAGCTTGGAGGGGAAGGGGGGTTCAACCAAAAACATTCAGTACTTC.

This clonotype rates as medium-sized (0.01 to 0.1%). The chain is built from TRBV11-2 and TRBJ2-3, with 12 bases that match TRBD2. The J segment lost 2 bases and the V segment lost 5 bases, leaving 5 bases of the junction unmatched. The germline V gene encodes CDR1 SGHAT and CDR2 FQNNGV. The CDR3 is 16 residues long. CDR3 coding DNA: TGTGCCAGCAGCCTGGGACTAGCGGGTTACACAGATACGCAGTATTTT. The encoded protein is CASSLGLAGYTDTQYF.

Notes on this clonotype: A read error may explain this, as a much larger clone is one base away. CDR3 region: CVSSSDPKNIQYF. CDR3 sequence (DNA): TGTGTCAGCAGCTCCGACCCAAAAAACATTCAGTACTTC. The chain joins TRBV7-9 to TRBJ2-4; D not resolved. Germline V lookup: CDR1 SEHNR, CDR2 FQNEAQ (reference sequence). The CDR3 runs to 13 residues.

By its share, this clonotype is medium-sized. The chain links TRBV4-1 to TRBJ2-2; 10 bases are a match to TRBD2. The germline CDR1 and CDR2 sequences are MGHRA and YSYEKL. This CDR3 has 17 residues. V lost 0 bases to trimming and J lost 7 bases; unmatched junction nucleotides: 8. The chain's CDR3 is CASSQESGRAVGGELFF. The DNA of the CDR3 is TGCGCCAGCAGCCAAGAAAGCGGGAGGGCCGTCGGCGGGGAGCTGTTTTTT.

V usage is TRBV11-3 and J usage is TRBJ2-1; unclear D gene. CDR1 and CDR2 (germline): SGHNT, YENEEA. CDR3 length equals 13 residues. Trimming removed 0 bases from V and 3 bases from J, with 3 bases in between. The DNA for the CDR3 is TGTGCCAGCAGCTTAGAGAGCTACAATGAGCAGTTCTTC. Its translation is CASSLESYNEQFF. The variable domain in full, completed from reference TRBV11-3 and TRBJ2-1, reads EAGVVQSPRYKIIEKKQPVAFWCNPISGHNTLYWYLQNLGQGPELLIRYENEEAVDDSQLPKDRFSAERLKGVDSTLKIQPAELGDSAVYLCASSLESYNEQFFGPGTRLTVL.

The chain uses TRBV5-1 and TRBJ2-5, with a weak D call TRBD1 (6 bases). Trimming removed 4 bases at V and 2 bases at J, with 12 bases between. Germline CDR1 SGHRS, CDR2 YFSETQ. The CDR3 is 14 residues long. CDR3 sequence (DNA): TGCGCCAGCAGCATGACAGGATTTCAAGAGACCCAGTACTTC. Its translation is CASSMTGFQETQYF.

In its sample, this clonotype was seen many times. V is TRBV7-9 and J is TRBJ2-3; D is possibly TRBD1 (6 bases). The CDR3 runs 16 residues. Germline loops: CDR1 SEHNR, CDR2 FQNEAQ (reference sequence). V was clipped by 3 bases and J by 3 bases, with 16 bases between them. The CDR3 here is CASSFLTGIGTDTQYF. Written as DNA, the CDR3 is TGTGCCAGCAGCTTTTTAACAGGGATAGGTACAGATACGCAGTATTTT.

By its share, this clonotype is medium-sized. The CDR3 reads CATRQGMAYGYTF. The CDR3 DNA is TGTGCCACCCGACAGGGGATGGCCTATGGCTACACCTTC. The chain is built from TRBV28 and TRBJ1-2, with 8 nucleotides matching TRBD1. Germline-derived CDR1 and CDR2 are MDHEN and SYDVKM. The CDR3 is made up of 13 amino acids. The V and J ends lost 10 bases and 4 bases, in that order; junction bases with no gene match: 8.

In this sample, this clonotype is medium-sized. The chain has TRBV3-1 and TRBJ1-1, with a weak D call TRBD1 (6 bases). Germline-derived CDR1 and CDR2 are LGHDT and YNNKEL (reference sequence). The CDR3 is made up of 14 amino acids. Trimming cost V 4 bases and J 1 base, with 10 bases left between them. For the CDR3, the DNA is TGTGCCAGCAGCCGGTCGGGACAGAACACTGAAGCTTTCTTT. It yields the protein CASSRSGQNTEAFF.

This clonotype is medium-sized. The chain's CDR3 is CASSPIGQGHEQYF. The CDR3, as DNA: TGTGCCAGCAGCCCTATAGGACAGGGTCACGAGCAGTACTTC. V is TRBV27 and J is TRBJ2-7, with TRBD1 matching 8 bases. Germline V gene data show CDR1 as MNHEY and CDR2 as SMNVEV (reference sequence). The CDR3 loop spans 14 amino acids. With 6 bases clipped from V and 5 bases from J, the junction kept 9 bases outside the gene matches.

This clonotype was counted many times. This rearrangement joins TRBV6-6 to TRBJ1-5; 7 bases fit TRBD1. CDR3 size: 17 residues. In germline, CDR1 is MNHNY, CDR2 SVGAGI (reference sequence). Trimming took 2 bases from V and 1 from J; bases not matched to a gene: 8. This chain's CDR3 is CASSYQGGLVSNQPQHF. CDR3 sequence (DNA): TGTGCCAGCAGTTACCAGGGGGGGTTGGTCAGCAATCAGCCCCAGCATTTT.

Many counts were recorded for this clonotype. This chain connects TRBV12-3 or TRBV12-4 to TRBJ1-3; maybe TRBD1 (5 bases). With 6 bases removed from V and 3 bases from J, the gap between germline ends came to 18 bases. This CDR3 has 16 residues. Here the CDR3 DNA reads TGTGCCAGCAGCCTAGGCAGGGAAGGAAATGGAAACACCATATATTTT. This sequence encodes CASSLGREGNGNTIYF.

The chain couples TRBV9 to TRBJ1-2; D call uncertain. The germline V gene encodes CDR1 SGDLS and CDR2 YYNGEE. This CDR3 spans 13 amino acids. Trimming removed 4 bases from V and 4 bases from J, with 11 bases in between. DNA for the CDR3: TGTGCCAGCAGCTCCGGGATGTCCTATGGCTACACCTTC. Amino acids: CASSSGMSYGYTF. Filled out from reference TRBV9 and TRBJ1-2, the complete variable domain reads DSGVTQTPKHLITATGQRVTLRCSPRSGDLSVYWYQQSLDQGLQFLIQYYNGEERAKGNILERFSAQQFPDLHSELNLSSLELGDSALYFCASSSGMSYGYTFGSGTRLTVV.

This clonotype is labeled as medium-sized. The chain uses TRBV5-1 and TRBJ2-5; tentatively, D is TRBD2 (5 bases). The CDR3 has 12 residues. The V gene's germline CDR1 is SGHRS and CDR2 YFSETQ. Trimming removed 2 bases at V and 5 bases at J, with 7 bases between. The CDR3 region is CASSFRGETQYF. The CDR3 DNA reads TGCGCCAGCAGCTTTCGAGGGGAGACCCAGTACTTC.

In this sample, this clonotype turned up a few times. The rearrangement joins TRBV7-9 to TRBJ2-3; D is unresolved. V gave up 5 bases and J gave up 4 bases, with 13 bases separating them. Germline V CDR1 and CDR2: SEHNR, FQNEAQ (reference sequence). The CDR3 is made up of 14 amino acids. Here the CDR3 reads CASSRPVGSDTQYF. The CDR3 DNA follows: TGTGCCAGCAGCCGCCCCGTCGGTTCAGATACGCAGTATTTT.

This clonotype occurred a few times. The chain combines TRBV29-1 with TRBJ2-5; TRBD2 is a possible D gene (6 bases). The CDR3 spans 13 residues. Trimming cost V 6 bases and J 2 bases, with 13 bases left between them. In germline, CDR1 is SQVTM, CDR2 ANQGSEA. The CDR3 protein is CSVDGTSQETQYF. DNA for the CDR3: TGCAGCGTCGATGGGACTTCGCAAGAGACCCAGTACTTC.

In this sample, this clonotype turned up a few times. The rearrangement links TRBV11-2 to TRBJ1-1, with 10 bases that match TRBD1. The ends lost 3 bases at V and 4 bases at J; junction bases unmatched: 5. Looked up from germline, CDR1 is SGHAT and CDR2 is FQNNGV. The CDR3 covers 15 residues. The CDR3 coding sequence is TGTGCCAGCAGCTTTCCCGGGACAGGGGTCACTGAAGCTTTCTTT. Protein sequence: CASSFPGTGVTEAFF.

Sample share makes this clonotype medium-sized. This chain joins TRBV5-1 and TRBJ2-1; no reliable D call. Germline assignment: CDR1 SGHRS and CDR2 YFSETQ. V lost 5 bases and J lost 0, with 12 bases in between. The CDR3 sequence is 15 residues long. Written as DNA, the CDR3 is TGCGCCAGCAGAGAGGCCCTGAGCTCCTACAATGAGCAGTTCTTC. Its translation is CASREALSSYNEQFF.

This clonotype was counted a few times. Compared with germline, one end of the junction differs, possibly owing to a read error. The J gene is TRBJ2-1, the V gene TRBV20-1; 10 positions agree with TRBD1. CDR3 length: 14 residues. From germline, CDR1 is DFQATT and CDR2 SNEGSKA (reference sequence). The CDR3 loop is CSARGTGDKNEQFF. The CDR3 DNA follows: TGCAGTGCGAGAGGGACAGGGGACAAGAATGAGCAGTTCTTC.

This clonotype has more than one count but fewer than ten. The V and J genes are TRBV20-1 and TRBJ1-5; D possibly corresponds to TRBD1 (5 bases). Trimming cost V 3 bases and J 0 bases, with 21 bases left between them. Germline V gives CDR1 DFQATT, CDR2 SNEGSKA (reference sequence). This CDR3 has 18 residues. This chain's CDR3 is CSASAGWVGGNSNQPQHF. For the CDR3, the DNA is TGCAGTGCTAGTGCAGGTTGGGTGGGGGGGAATAGCAATCAGCCCCAGCATTTT.

The chain has TRBV12-3 or TRBV12-4 and TRBJ2-1; a possible D gene is TRBD1 (6 bases). The V end lost 7 bases, the J end lost 4 bases, and 14 bases lay between the germline ends. The CDR3 extends over 14 amino acids. The CDR3 sequence: CASIKGQRYNEQFF. In nucleotides, the CDR3 is TGTGCCAGCATCAAAGGACAGCGATACAATGAGCAGTTCTTC.

In its sample, this clonotype is medium-sized. This chain uses TRBV3-1 with TRBJ1-1; tentative D call: TRBD1 (5 bases). Trimming removed 4 bases at V and 6 bases at J, with 15 bases between. The CDR3 length is 14 residues. Germline V CDR1 and CDR2: LGHDT, YNNKEL (reference sequence). The CDR3 DNA reads TGTGCCAGCAGCCGGACAAATAGCGGCGCTGAAGCTTTCTTT. Protein sequence: CASSRTNSGAEAFF.

The chain uses TRBV29-1 and TRBJ2-5; TRBD1 is a possible D gene (6 bases). Trimming took 3 bases from V and 5 from J, leaving 16 bases between them. The CDR3 is made up of 14 amino acids. CDR1 is SQVTM and CDR2 is ANQGSEA in the germline V gene. The CDR3 loop reads CSVEVLTGRETQYF. DNA of the CDR3: TGCAGCGTTGAGGTCTTGACAGGACGCGAGACCCAGTACTTC.

This clonotype was observed a handful of times. This chain links TRBV12-3 or TRBV12-4 with TRBJ2-7; 11 bases map to TRBD2. The ends lost 4 bases at V and 0 bases at J; junction bases unmatched: 2. This CDR3 contains 15 residues. CDR3: CASSSGTSGSYEQYF. In DNA, the CDR3 is TGTGCCAGCAGTTCCGGGACTAGCGGCTCCTACGAGCAGTACTTC.